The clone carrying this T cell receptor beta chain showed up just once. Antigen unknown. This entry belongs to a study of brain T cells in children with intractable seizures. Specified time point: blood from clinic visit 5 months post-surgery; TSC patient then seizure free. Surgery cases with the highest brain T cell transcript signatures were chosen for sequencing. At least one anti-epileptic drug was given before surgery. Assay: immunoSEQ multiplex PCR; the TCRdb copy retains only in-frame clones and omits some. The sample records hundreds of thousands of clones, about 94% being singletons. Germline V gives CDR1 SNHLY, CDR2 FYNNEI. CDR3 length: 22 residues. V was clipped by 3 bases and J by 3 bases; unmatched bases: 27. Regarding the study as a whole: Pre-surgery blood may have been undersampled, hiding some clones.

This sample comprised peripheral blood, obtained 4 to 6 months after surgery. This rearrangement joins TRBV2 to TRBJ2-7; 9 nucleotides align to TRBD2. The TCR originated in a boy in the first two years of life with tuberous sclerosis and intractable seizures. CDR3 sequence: CASSDNSQQREVSISSYYEQYF. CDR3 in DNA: TGTGCCAGCAGTGATAACAGTCAACAGCGGGAGGTTTCAATTAGCTCCTACTACGAGCAGTACTTC.